This is a list of T cell receptor beta chains from one sample in a study of T cell repertoires in cytomegalovirus infection. TCRdb fed the reads into MiXCR, producing one record per CDR3 protein. The sample records about 830,000 distinct CDR3 sequences, 30% to 35% being singletons. These receptors are not linked to any known antigen. Sequencing was performed on cultured CD8+ T cells from PBMCs, taken from culture after CMV antigen stimulation. The origin of the receptors is a human donor in good health (CMV status not recorded). Some clones in this sample may be carry-over from other donors' samples. CDR3s include the opening cysteine and the closing phenylalanine or tryptophan. A D gene is named only where the DNA matches it firmly. The size entry is marked missing in some rows and otherwise reads once, few, many or a size class.

V	J	D	size	DNA	CDR3
TRBV18	TRBJ1-1	.	.	TGTGCCAGCTCACCCCCCGACAGATTCAACACTGAAGCTTTCTTT	CASSPPDRFNTEAFF
TRBV7-8	TRBJ2-5	.	.	TGTGCCAGCAGCGAGAGCCCCAAGACCCAGTACTTC	CASSESPKTQYF
TRBV7-9	TRBJ2-2	TRBD2	.	TGTGCCAGCAGCCCGCCCACCTCAGGGCGAGCGGGGGGCCTGAACACCGGGGAGCTGTTTTTT	CASSPPTSGRAGGLNTGELFF
TRBV18	TRBJ2-1	.	.	TGTGCCAGCTCAACCTTTAGCGGTGAGCAGTTCTTC	CASSTFSGEQFF
TRBV27	TRBJ2-2	.	.	TGTGCCAGCAGTTTCCAGGGGCGGACCGGGGAGCTGTTTTTT	CASSFQGRTGELFF
TRBV28	TRBJ2-5	TRBD2	.	TGTGCCAGCAGAGGACTAGCGGTACAAGAGACCCAGTACTTC	CASRGLAVQETQYF
TRBV24-1	TRBJ1-5	.	few	TGTGCCACCAGTGCCGCCGGGGATCAGCCCCAGCATTTT	CATSAAGDQPQHF
TRBV12-3/TRBV12-4	TRBJ2-1	TRBD2	few	TGTGCCAGCAGCCCTATGGGGGGGAATGAGCAGTTCTTC	CASSPMGGNEQFF
TRBV12-3/TRBV12-4	TRBJ2-2	.	.	TGTGCCAGCTTAAGGGCCACCGGGGAGCTGTTTTTT	CASLRATGELFF
TRBV7-6	TRBJ2-2	.	many	TGTGCCAGCAGCTTAGAGGGCGGTTCGAACACCGGGGAGCTGTTTTTT	CASSLEGGSNTGELFF
TRBV4-1	TRBJ2-3	TRBD1	few	TGCGCCAGCAGCTCATGGACAGGGAGATTCACAGATACGCAGTATTTT	CASSSWTGRFTDTQYF
TRBV11-2	TRBJ2-3	TRBD2	.	TGTGCCAGCAGCTTAGGACCCGGGACTAGTCGTCGGCCGCAGTATTTT	CASSLGPGTSRRPQYF
TRBV20-1	TRBJ2-1	.	.	TGCAGTGCCCGGTATGGTCATGAGCAGTTCTTC	CSARYGHEQFF
TRBV7-2	TRBJ1-2	.	many	TGTGCCAGCAGCTGGGGAGGAGGTGGCTACACCTTC	CASSWGGGGYTF
TRBV6-1	TRBJ2-7	.	.	TGTGCCAGCAGTGAAGCAGAACGGTACGAGCAGTACTTC	CASSEAERYEQYF
TRBV9	TRBJ1-2	.	.	TGTGCCAGCAGCCCCCGCCTCAAGAAAATTGATGGCTACACCTTC	CASSPRLKKIDGYTF
TRBV7-9	TRBJ1-1	.	.	TGTGCCAGCAGCTTAGTGCAATCGAACACTGAAGCTTTCTTT	CASSLVQSNTEAFF
TRBV25-1	TRBJ2-1	TRBD1	few	TGTGCCAGCAGTGACTGGGACAGCTACAATGAGCAGTTCTTC	CASSDWDSYNEQFF